What follows are 3 T cell receptor beta chains derived from one specimen sequenced in a study of blood T cell repertoires in COVID-19. The assay was immunoSEQ multiplex PCR, and TCRdb's table has in-frame clones only and misses some. The profile shows under 450,000 clones, around 91% of them singletons. The sample comprised peripheral blood. The receptors shown here come from a woman between 40 and 50 years old with COVID-19, enrolled during active disease.

The rearrangement joins TRBV7-2 to TRBJ1-6, with D maybe TRBD1 (6 bases). The CDR3 runs to 15 residues. CDR1 is SGHTA and CDR2 is FQGNSA in the germline V gene. Trimming shortened V by 5 bases and J by 9 bases, and 17 bases separated the two germline ends. CDR3 residues: CASSPTRGSGSPLHF. The DNA of the CDR3 is TGTGCCAGCAGCCCAACGAGGGGGAGTGGTTCACCCCTCCACTTT.

V gene TRBV28 combines with J gene TRBJ1-2; D remains ambiguous. Trimming stripped 1 base from V and 8 bases from J, with 17 bases between. The CDR3 is 15 amino acids. Germline CDR1 reads MDHEN; CDR2 reads SYDVKM. The CDR3 protein is CASSLLSEGLRGYTF. The CDR3 nucleotides are TGTGCCAGCAGTTTATTGTCCGAGGGCCTAAGGGGCTACACCTTC.

V gene TRBV5-1 combines with J gene TRBJ2-7, with 9 bases fitting TRBD1. Trimming cost V 4 bases and J 2 bases; bases outside gene matches: 10. Germline V gene lookup returns CDR1 SGHRS and CDR2 YFSETQ. The CDR3 contains 16 residues. DNA for the CDR3: TGCGCCAGCAGCCCGAACCCGGGACAGGGAACCTACGAGCAGTACTTC. It encodes CASSPNPGQGTYEQYF.